This T cell receptor (beta chain) derives from a study of a mutant IDH1 vaccine in newly diagnosed glioma. The overall study: The study started vaccination 4-6 weeks after radiotherapy alone, or with temozolomide cycles. Previous care, which was radiotherapy, temozolomide, or both, most often involved both.

Notes on the study in general: Of all patients, roughly 93% showed vaccine-induced immune responses.

Produced via immunoSEQ multiplex PCR; TCRdb's table is partial and in-frame only. Of more than 25,000 clones in the sample, about 85% were seen once. The germline V gene encodes CDR1 LGHNT and CDR2 FRNRAP. The CDR3 consists of 13 residues. V shed 3 bases and J shed 1 base, with 6 bases lying between them. Time point described: week 5, during vaccination. Every vaccination contained 300 ug of the mutant IDH1 20-mer peptide and was paired with topical imiquimod. Each tumor in the donors was a new WHO grade 3 or 4 astrocytoma, IDH1-mutant and ATRX-lost. Remarks on this clone: Its antigen is not known.

The chain is built from TRBV12-5 and TRBJ1-2; no reliable D call. This receptor was taken from a middle-aged woman with glioma. Some clones in this sample may be carry-over from other donors' samples. The source was peripheral blood mononuclear cells (PBMCs), collected from a glioma patient whose treatment included an IDH1 peptide vaccine. CDR3 amino acids: CASGFGSNYGYTF. The CDR3 bases are TGTGCTAGTGGTTTCGGCAGTAACTATGGCTACACCTTC.